This is a list of T cell receptor beta chains from one sample in a study of radiotherapy plus CTLA-4 blockade in lung cancer. This table comes from immunoSEQ multiplex PCR, and its TCRdb copy is limited to in-frame clones, with some not included. The data show around 70,000 clones, roughly 91% seen once. The starting material was peripheral blood, obtained from a patient treated with radiotherapy plus ipilimumab. The origin of the receptors is a human donor with non-small cell lung cancer that progressed on radiotherapy plus ipilimumab. CDR3s include the opening cysteine and the closing phenylalanine or tryptophan. D genes are given only for firm matches. Clone size is shown for a subset of rows, as once, few, many or a class of expanded clone.

d_call,j_call,v_call,clone_size,cdr3_aa,cdr3_nt
-,TRBJ2-2,TRBV15,-,CATSSAATQTGELFF,TGTGCCACCAGCAGCGCTGCGACCCAAACCGGGGAGCTGTTTTTT
-,TRBJ2-3,TRBV12-5,-,CASGSEGDTQYF,TGTGCTAGTGGTTCGGAGGGAGATACGCAGTATTTT
TRBD2,TRBJ2-3,TRBV7-2,-,CASSRTGTSGYTQYF,TGTGCCAGCAGCCGGACCGGGACTAGCGGATATACGCAGTATTTT
TRBD2,TRBJ2-7,TRBV28,few,CASRKAGGSYEQYF,TGTGCCAGCAGGAAAGCGGGGGGGTCCTACGAGCAGTACTTC
-,TRBJ1-4,TRBV5-1,-,CASSLVTATNEKLFF,TGCGCCAGCAGCTTGGTGACAGCAACTAATGAAAAACTGTTTTTT
TRBD1,TRBJ1-1,TRBV29-1,-,CSVRTGDAEAFF,TGCAGCGTCAGAACAGGGGACGCTGAAGCTTTCTTT
TRBD2,TRBJ2-3,TRBV10-2,-,CASSEGLGSGSEEDTQYF,TGCGCCAGCAGTGAAGGTTTGGGAAGCGGGAGTGAGGAAGATACGCAGTATTTT
TRBD1,TRBJ1-2,TRBV28,-,CASSSGQGYDYGYTF,TGTGCCAGCAGTTCGGGACAGGGGTACGACTATGGCTACACCTTC
-,TRBJ1-5,TRBV4-1,-,CASSRGTGNQPQHF,TGCGCCAGCAGCCGGGGAACGGGCAATCAGCCCCAGCATTTT
TRBD1,TRBJ2-7,TRBV2,-,CASTLDRGSYEQYF,TGTGCCAGCACATTAGACAGGGGGTCTTACGAGCAGTACTTC
TRBD1,TRBJ2-1,TRBV7-6,few,CASSLRDREINEQFF,TGTGCCAGCAGCCTCCGGGACAGGGAAATCAATGAGCAGTTCTTC
TRBD1,TRBJ2-5,TRBV5-1,-,CASSSNRGQETQYF,TGCGCCAGCAGCAGTAACAGGGGGCAAGAGACCCAGTACTTC
TRBD2,TRBJ2-3,TRBV4-2,-,CASSQGLAGGPSTDTQYF,TGTGCCAGCAGCCAAGGGCTAGCGGGAGGGCCTAGCACAGATACGCAGTATTTT
TRBD1,TRBJ1-4,TRBV5-1,-,CASSVRDSNEKLFF,TGCGCCAGCAGCGTCCGGGACAGTAATGAAAAACTGTTTTTT
-,TRBJ1-2,TRBV2,-,CASSEVGDYGYTF,TGTGCCAGCAGTGAAGTTGGGGACTATGGCTACACCTTC
-,TRBJ2-5,TRBV7-2,once,CASSLSGAGVRETQYF,TGTGCCAGCAGCTTATCGGGGGCGGGAGTGAGAGAGACCCAGTACTTC
-,TRBJ1-2,TRBV2,-,CASKRSQDYGYTF,TGTGCCAGCAAACGTTCCCAGGACTATGGCTACACCTTC
-,TRBJ1-4,TRBV11-2,-,CASSLEVPVRLFF,TGTGCCAGCAGCTTAGAGGTTCCTGTAAGACTGTTTTTT
-,TRBJ2-6,TRBV6-5,-,CASSYGGNSGANVLTF,TGTGCCAGCAGTTACGGGGGGAACTCTGGGGCCAACGTCCTGACTTTC
-,TRBJ2-4,TRBV6-5,-,CASRQSIAKNIQYF,TGTGCCAGCAGGCAGAGCATAGCCAAAAACATTCAGTACTTC
-,TRBJ1-5,TRBV28,-,CASSSPNQPQHF,TGTGCCAGCAGTAGCCCCAATCAGCCCCAGCATTTT
TRBD2,TRBJ2-2,TRBV9,once,CASSSRLATGELFF,TGTGCCAGCAGCTCCAGACTAGCCACCGGGGAGCTGTTTTTT
-,TRBJ1-1,TRBV28,few,CASSLVRWGALGTEAFF,TGTGCCAGCAGTTTAGTACGATGGGGGGCCCTTGGCACTGAAGCTTTCTTT
TRBD1,TRBJ2-7,TRBV30,-,CAWRQGTYEQYF,TGTGCCTGGCGACAGGGCACCTACGAGCAGTACTTC
TRBD1,TRBJ1-4,TRBV30,-,CAWRTGKTTTNEKLFF,TGTGCCTGGAGGACAGGGAAAACAACAACTAATGAAAAACTGTTTTTT
-,TRBJ1-1,TRBV7-9,-,CASSFSTGTEAFF,TGTGCCAGCAGCTTCTCAACGGGAACTGAAGCTTTCTTT
-,TRBJ1-5,TRBV2,-,CASSGYSNQPQHF,TGTGCCAGCAGTGGGTATAGCAATCAGCCCCAGCATTTT
TRBD2,TRBJ2-1,TRBV5-1,-,CASSSLAGGQQGQFF,TGCGCCAGCAGCTCTCTAGCGGGAGGGCAACAAGGGCAGTTCTTC
-,TRBJ2-2,TRBV10-1,-,CASSESGNGELFF,TGCGCCAGCAGTGAGTCGGGGAACGGGGAGCTGTTTTTT
-,TRBJ2-7,TRBV5-1,-,CASSFQGQPYEQYF,TGCGCCAGCAGCTTTCAGGGGCAACCCTACGAGCAGTACTTC
-,TRBJ2-1,TRBV5-4,-,CASSLRSDEQFF,TGTGCCAGCAGCTTGCGGTCGGATGAGCAGTTCTTC
TRBD2,TRBJ2-2,TRBV11-2,-,CASSLDASSGTPVRELFF,TGTGCCAGCAGCTTAGATGCGTCTAGCGGGACCCCAGTAAGGGAGCTGTTTTTT
TRBD1,TRBJ2-5,TRBV5-4,-,CASSSTGTGGQETQYF,TGTGCCAGCAGCTCAACCGGGACAGGGGGCCAAGAGACCCAGTACTTC
TRBD2,TRBJ2-1,TRBV28,few,CASTGSGSYEQFF,TGTGCCAGCACTGGAAGCGGGAGTTATGAGCAGTTCTTC
-,TRBJ2-5,TRBV9,-,CASSVDWTAQETQYF,TGTGCCAGCAGCGTAGATTGGACGGCTCAAGAGACCCAGTACTTC
TRBD2,TRBJ2-1,TRBV5-1,-,CASSPRTSGTNEQFF,TGCGCCAGCAGCCCCCGGACTAGCGGGACCAATGAGCAGTTCTTC
-,TRBJ1-5,TRBV5-1,-,CASSTGISNQPQHF,TGCGCCAGCTCTACAGGGATTAGCAATCAGCCCCAGCATTTT
TRBD1,TRBJ2-3,TRBV5-6,-,CASSFGTDSTDTQYF,TGTGCCAGCAGCTTTGGGACAGACAGCACAGATACGCAGTATTTT
-,TRBJ2-1,TRBV2,-,CASRRQNEQFF,TGTGCCAGCAGAAGACAAAATGAGCAGTTCTTC
TRBD2,TRBJ2-1,TRBV29-1,-,CSVDVSGTYNEQFF,TGCAGCGTTGACGTTAGCGGGACCTACAATGAGCAGTTCTTC
-,TRBJ2-3,TRBV19,-,CASTPKLNTDTQYF,TGTGCCAGTACCCCAAAGTTGAACACAGATACGCAGTATTTT